This T cell receptor beta chain was captured in a study of vaccination and CD4 T cells after COVID-19. Once obtained from cultured CD4+ T cells, the DNA was sequenced using the Oncomine TCR Beta short-read assay. TCRdb re-called the PCR reads with MiXCR, one entry per CDR3 protein. This repertoire shows about 19,000 distinct CDR3 sequences, roughly 48% found once; its top ten account for more than 8.5%. Study-level results: The study found that a median about 85% of reactive clones in convalescent patients appeared only post-vaccination.

To note about this clonotype: The antigen is undetermined. One end of the junction does not line up with germline, which may come from a read error.

Treatment defined: approximately 9-day PBMC culture with coronavirus spike peptide pools or control peptides (ViraFEST assay). CDR1 is MDHEN, CDR2 SYDVKM, per germline. CDR3 length equals 13 residues. The material sequenced was CD4+ T cells from blood, cultured in vitro, taken before SARS-CoV-2 vaccination. This clonotype was obtained from a human donor who had recovered from COVID-19. The rearrangement links TRBV28 to TRBJ2-3, with D perhaps TRBD2 (6 bases). Written as DNA, the CDR3 is TGTGCCAACAGTTTCCAGCGGGCGGATACGCAGTATTTT. As protein: CANSFQRADTQYF.